Sequencing of this TCR beta chain was carried out in a study of spatial heterogeneity in lung cancer (dated 2019 in TCRdb). Some background on the complete study: Beta-chain transcripts were consistently detected in greater numbers than alpha-chain transcripts, which likely reflected higher beta-chain transcript abundance. Nonsynonymous mutation counts, determined by whole-exome sequencing of tumor tissue, were related to features of the TCR repertoire. TCR transcript counts in tumor regions correlated strongly with a T cell transcriptional module score from matched bulk RNA-seq. At surgery, both alpha and beta chains were TCR-sequenced in 200 to 250 tumor regions, approximately 64 matched nontumor lung samples and a few dozen PBMC samples. TCR alpha and beta repertoires were quantitatively compared across multiple tumor regions, matched nontumor lung and blood in non-small cell lung cancer. In the raw uncorrected reads, each unique combination of TCR and UMI appeared on average more than ten times. Broad study findings and their caveats: TCR-seq was estimated to cover only roughly 7% of tumor T cells for alpha chains and about 13% for beta chains. Additional single-cell paired TCR alpha and beta sequencing was considered necessary to confirm, at a functional level, the hypothesis that regional TCRs recognize regional mutations. The number of expanded intratumoral alpha and beta TCRs correlated with the tumor nonsynonymous mutation count. Counts of ubiquitous and regional expanded TCRs correlated with counts of ubiquitous and regional nonsynonymous mutations, respectively.

This clonotype was detected once. There is no known antigen for this receptor. Per-nucleotide qualities are absent, and no much larger clonotype sits a single base away. This beta chain is a stray sequence in a library constructed for alpha chains; its clone size is not meaningful. Read against the paper, the sample's time point label means: sample taken at primary tumor resection. Samples were obtained from approximately 76 patients with early-stage, untreated non-small cell lung cancer from the lung TRACERx cohort. Whole RNA extracted from tumor and nontumor lung tissue, or from cryopreserved PBMC samples, was used for TCR sequencing without cell sorting. Only patients for whom sufficient RNA was available from at least two tumor regions were selected for TCR sequencing. Tumor and adjacent nontumor lung specimens were reviewed by a lung pathologist before selection. V was cut back by 1 base and J by 11 bases, leaving a gap of 12 bases between them. From cysteine to phenylalanine, the CDR3 is 13 amino acids long. This entry keeps only the CDR3 DNA: 39 bases, framed from base 1. CDR1 and CDR2 were assigned from the germline V gene as SGHVS and FNYEAQ.

Libraries were constructed by 5' RACE. The sequencer was a NextSeq 500. To allow correction of PCR and sequencing errors, the TCR library protocol tagged every TCR cDNA molecule with a unique molecular identifier. The original methods were these. TCR identification, UMI-based error correction and CDR3 extraction were all carried out with Decombinator tools. Expanded TCRs were defined as those above a frequency of 2 per 1,000, corresponding to the top 1% of the tumor frequency distribution. Expanded tumor TCRs were classed as regional if statistically deemed absent (corrected P<0.05) from at least one tumor region, otherwise ubiquitous. Renyi diversity was computed with the R vegan package after each repertoire had been subsampled 100 times to 5,000 TCRs. CDR3 similarity networks were built from amino acid triplet string-kernel similarity, with CDR3s being connected when pairwise similarity was above 0.82. TCRdb ran its own pipeline on the public reads, namely fastp trimming at Q25 and MiXCR clone calling, and kept in-frame beta chains. Each CDR3 protein gets just one entry, which takes the most common genes and DNA from the rows behind it. In this record, the V and J calls reflect TCRdb's handling and not the investigators' own analysis. For this sample the table gives approximately 240 distinct CDR3 sequences, of which 40% to 55% were detected only once. About 45% of the sample lies in the top ten.

The receptor's source is a male donor with early-stage non-small cell lung cancer. The sequence links TRBV7-6 to TRBJ2-1, and perhaps TRBD1 as D gene, on 7 matching bases. This specimen was lung tumor tissue, taken at surgery. The sequenced DNA is TGTGCCAGCAGCTTAGATGCAGGGGGGAAGCAGTTCTTC. It is translated as CASSLDAGGKQFF.